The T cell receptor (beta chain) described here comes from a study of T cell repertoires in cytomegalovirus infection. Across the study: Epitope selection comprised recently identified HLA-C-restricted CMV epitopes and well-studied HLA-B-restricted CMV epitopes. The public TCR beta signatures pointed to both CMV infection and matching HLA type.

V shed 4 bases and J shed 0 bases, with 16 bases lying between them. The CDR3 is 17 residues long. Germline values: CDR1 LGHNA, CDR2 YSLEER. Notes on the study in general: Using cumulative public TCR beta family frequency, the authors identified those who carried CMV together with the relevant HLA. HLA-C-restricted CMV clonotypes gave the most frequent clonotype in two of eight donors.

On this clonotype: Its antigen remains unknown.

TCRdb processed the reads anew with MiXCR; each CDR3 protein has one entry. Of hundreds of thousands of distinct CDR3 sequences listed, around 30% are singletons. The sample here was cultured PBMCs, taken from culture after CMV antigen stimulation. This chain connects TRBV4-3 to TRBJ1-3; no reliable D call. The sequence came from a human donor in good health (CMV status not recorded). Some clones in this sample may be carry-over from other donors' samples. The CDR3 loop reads CASSRRPTVPSGNTIYF. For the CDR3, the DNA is TGCGCCAGCAGCCGTAGACCAACAGTTCCCTCTGGAAACACCATATATTTT.